Following are 6 T cell receptor beta chains from one sample sequenced in a study of cytomegalovirus exposure and HLA in healthy donors. The PCR ran on 60 Vbeta and 13 Jbeta primers. Data came from immunoSEQ multiplex PCR; TCRdb stores just in-frame clones and leaves some out. The table has over 100,000 clones, around 61% seen once. The sample comprised PBMCs. These receptors came from a woman in her thirties in good health and CMV-seronegative.

The gene calls are TRBV2 and TRBJ1-5, with D unclear. The ends were cut back, 5 bases at V and 1 base at J, with 12 bases in the middle. The CDR3 has 15 amino acids. Germline assignment: CDR1 SNHLY and CDR2 FYNNEI. The DNA of the CDR3 is TGTGCCAGCAGTACTAGGTCTAGCAGCAATCAGCCCCAGCATTTT. Protein sequence: CASSTRSSSNQPQHF.

The V gene is TRBV7-9, the J gene TRBJ2-7, with D perhaps TRBD2 (5 bases). Germline assignment: CDR1 SEHNR and CDR2 FQNEAQ (reference sequence). The CDR3 is made up of 12 amino acids. V was clipped by 3 bases and J by 3 bases, with 6 bases between them. As DNA, the CDR3 is TGTGCCAGCAGCTTCGGGGACTACGAGCAGTACTTC. Encoded protein: CASSFGDYEQYF.

The chain is built from TRBV6-4 and TRBJ2-7; TRBD2 matches 9 bases. The germline CDR1 and CDR2 sequences are MRHNA and SNTAGT. V lost 4 bases, J lost 6 bases, and 10 bases stayed unmatched. The CDR3 covers 15 residues. CDR3 DNA: TGTGCCAGCAGTGTAGAGTTAGCGGGAGCGGGCGAGCAGTACTTC. It translates to CASSVELAGAGEQYF.

The CDR3, as DNA: TGTGCCAGCAGCTTAGCGATGGGACTAGTATATGAGCAGTTCTTC. Protein: CASSLAMGLVYEQFF. This chain connects TRBV7-9 to TRBJ2-1; 8 bases align to TRBD2. Germline V gene data show CDR1 as SEHNR and CDR2 as FQNEAQ (reference sequence). The CDR3 totals 15 residues. V dropped 0 bases and J dropped 8; count of bases not matched to a gene: 6.

V gene TRBV5-1 combines with J gene TRBJ2-5; D possibly corresponds to TRBD1 (5 bases). The CDR3 runs to 14 residues. Germline CDR1 SGHRS, CDR2 YFSETQ. Trimming stripped 0 bases from V and 4 bases from J, with 10 bases between. CDR3 DNA sequence: TGCGCCAGCAGCTTGGAAGGGGCTGGAGAGACCCAGTACTTC. Translating gives CASSLEGAGETQYF.

On this clone itself: The sample has other DNA sequences that encode this CDR3 too. The chain links TRBV7-9 to TRBJ2-3, with TRBD2 matching over 7 bases. Germline V gives CDR1 SEHNR, CDR2 FQNEAQ (reference sequence). The CDR3 has 15 amino acids. V shed 6 bases and J 0 bases; nucleotides not matched to a gene: 6. CDR3 nucleotide sequence: TGTGCCAGCAGTCCACCGGGACTAAGCACAGATACGCAGTATTTT. It encodes CASSPPGLSTDTQYF.